One sample yielded the 2 T cell receptor beta chains listed below, sequenced in a study of human T cells and chemical hapten exposure. TCRdb called the RACE reads again in MiXCR, with one record for every CDR3 protein. The repertoire includes about 70,000 distinct CDR3 sequences, over 6.5% of them detected once, and around 3.5% sits in the top ten. Specified time point: patch test 2, 6 weeks after DPC sensitization. Noted treatment: therapeutic diphenylcyclopropenone sensitization with weekly scalp DPC. Source: whole blood, taken in connection with sensitization to the hapten diphenylcyclopropenone (DPC). The receptors were sampled from a woman aged 45-60 years with alopecia areata. Some clones in this sample may be carry-over from other donors' samples.

This clonotype occurred a few times. This chain links TRBV5-1 with TRBJ2-1, with 10 positions matching TRBD1. V trimming: 4 bases; J trimming: 1 base; junction bases outside the gene matches: 8. The CDR3 has 17 amino acids. Looked up from germline, CDR1 is SGHRS and CDR2 is YFSETQ. In nucleotides, the CDR3 is TGCGCCAGCAGCCCGCGACAGGGGGCGACATCCTACAATGAGCAGTTCTTC. This encodes CASSPRQGATSYNEQFF.

Concerning this clonotype itself: Given a much more abundant clone one base away, this may be a read error. The genes are TRBV20-1 and TRBJ1-2; TRBD1 aligns across 9 bases. Germline V gene sequence: CDR1 DFQATT, CDR2 SNEGSKA (reference sequence). The CDR3 spans 12 residues. The CDR3 DNA reads as TGCAGTGCTGGACAGGGGCCCTATGACTACACCTTC. This sequence encodes CSAGQGPYDYTF.